The source of this T cell receptor beta chain is a study of CD8 T cells in ankylosing spondylitis. MiXCR, run by TCRdb on the 5' RACE reads, gives a single entry per CDR3 protein. The profile shows 270,000 or so distinct CDR3 sequences, approximately 20% of them singletons. The CDR3 consists of 17 residues. Germline CDR1 reads SGHVS; CDR2 reads FQNEAQ. V shed 5 bases, J shed 7 bases, and the junction held 12 bases outside the gene matches. This clonotype was picked up a small number of times. The gene calls are TRBV7-8 and TRBJ1-4; 11 positions match TRBD1. Sequenced input: blood, either unsorted or a sorted T cell fraction (not recorded which). The receptor was derived from a male donor with ankylosing spondylitis or in good health (not recorded which). CDR3 sequence reads: CASSPGTGGLLGEKLFF. CDR3 coding DNA: TGTGCCAGCAGCCCCGGGACAGGGGGGTTACTTGGTGAAAAACTGTTTTTT.